This TCR beta chain is from a study of shared clonotypes between healthy human individuals. Notes on the study in general: Relative to clonotypes present in all four donors, those not shared had lower generation probabilities.

As concerns this clone: Its antigen is currently unknown.

Clones were sequenced by immunoSEQ multiplex PCR, and TCRdb holds only the in-frame ones, with some missing. The profile shows some 2.4 million clones, 93% of them singletons. Sequencing was performed on naive CD4+ T cells from PBMCs. Noted subset: CD45RA+ positively selected. The TCR was taken from a young man in good health. Some clones in this sample may be carry-over from other donors' samples.

The CDR3 loop reads CASSEPGQGRHEQYF. Written as DNA, the CDR3 is TGTGCCAGCAGTGAACCGGGACAGGGACGGCACGAGCAGTACTTC. The V and J genes are TRBV25-1 and TRBJ2-7, with 9 bases that match TRBD1. J gave up 5 bases and V 2 bases, and 7 bases lay outside the gene matches. This CDR3 region has 15 residues. Per the germline V gene, CDR1 is MGHDK and CDR2 is SYGVNS.